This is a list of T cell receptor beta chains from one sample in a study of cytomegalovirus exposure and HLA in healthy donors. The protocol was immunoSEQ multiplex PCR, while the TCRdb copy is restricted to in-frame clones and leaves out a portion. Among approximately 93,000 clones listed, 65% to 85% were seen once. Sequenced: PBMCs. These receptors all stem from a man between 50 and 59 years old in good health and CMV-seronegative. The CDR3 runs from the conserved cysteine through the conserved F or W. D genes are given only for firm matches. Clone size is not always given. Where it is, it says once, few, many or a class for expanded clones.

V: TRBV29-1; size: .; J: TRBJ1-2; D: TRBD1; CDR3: CSVVGRSGGGQGYYGYTF; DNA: TGCAGCGTTGTGGGGCGCTCCGGGGGGGGACAGGGGTACTATGGCTACACCTTC
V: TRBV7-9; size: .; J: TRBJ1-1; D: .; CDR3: CASSLTGHSGNTEAFF; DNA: TGTGCCAGCAGCTTAACTGGGCATTCAGGGAACACTGAAGCTTTCTTT
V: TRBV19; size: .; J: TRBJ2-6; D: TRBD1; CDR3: CASSIEGTGRANVLTF; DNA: TGTGCCAGTAGTATAGAGGGGACAGGACGGGCCAACGTCCTGACTTTC
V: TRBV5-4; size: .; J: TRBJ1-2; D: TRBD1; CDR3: CASSGTTGTGSGYTF; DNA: TGTGCCAGCAGCGGAACGACCGGGACAGGGTCTGGCTACACCTTC
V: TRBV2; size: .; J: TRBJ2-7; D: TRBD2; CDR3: CASSEATPGTSFHEQYF; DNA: TGTGCCAGCAGTGAAGCTACACCCGGGACTAGCTTCCACGAGCAGTACTTC
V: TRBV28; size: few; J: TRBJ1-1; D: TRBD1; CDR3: CASRRTGLNTEAFF; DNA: TGTGCCAGCAGAAGGACAGGCCTGAACACTGAAGCTTTCTTT
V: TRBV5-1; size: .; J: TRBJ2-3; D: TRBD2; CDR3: CASSSSGSTDTQYF; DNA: TGCGCCAGCAGCTCTAGCGGATCCACAGATACGCAGTATTTT
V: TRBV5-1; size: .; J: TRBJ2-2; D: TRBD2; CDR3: CASRSPGGGSGELFF; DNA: TGCGCCAGCAGATCCCCCGGGGGGGGCTCCGGGGAGCTGTTTTTT
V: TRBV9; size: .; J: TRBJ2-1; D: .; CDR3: CASSGRGGLFNEQFF; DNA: TGTGCCAGCAGCGGGAGGGGGGGCCTATTCAATGAGCAGTTCTTC
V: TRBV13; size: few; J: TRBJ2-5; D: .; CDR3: CASSFWSEGETQYF; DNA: TGTGCCAGCAGCTTCTGGTCAGAGGGAGAGACCCAGTACTTC
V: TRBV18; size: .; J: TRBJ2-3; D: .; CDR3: CASSPPETSPDTQYF; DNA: TGTGCCAGCTCACCACCGGAGACCTCCCCAGATACGCAGTATTTT
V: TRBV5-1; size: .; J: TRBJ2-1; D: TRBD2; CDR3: CASSLIMGGRNNEQFF; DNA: TGCGCCAGCAGCTTGATTATGGGCGGGAGAAACAATGAGCAGTTCTTC
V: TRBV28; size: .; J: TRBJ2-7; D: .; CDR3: CASSSLSSTGYEQYF; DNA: TGTGCCAGCAGTTCCTTATCATCGACAGGATACGAGCAGTACTTC
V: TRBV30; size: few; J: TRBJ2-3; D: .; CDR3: CAWKVGRGIDTQYF; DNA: TGTGCCTGGAAGGTCGGGAGAGGGATAGATACGCAGTATTTT
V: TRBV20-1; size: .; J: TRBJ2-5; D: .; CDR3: CSAPRGETQYF; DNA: TGCAGTGCTCCACGGGGGGAGACCCAGTACTTC
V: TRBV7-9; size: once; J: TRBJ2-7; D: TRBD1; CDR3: CSSSPTGTGDYEQYF; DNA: TGTTCCAGCAGCCCGACCGGGACAGGGGACTACGAGCAGTACTTC
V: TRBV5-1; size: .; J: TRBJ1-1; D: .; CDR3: CASSERGKGSEAFF; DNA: TGCGCCAGCAGCGAAAGGGGGAAAGGCTCTGAAGCTTTCTTT
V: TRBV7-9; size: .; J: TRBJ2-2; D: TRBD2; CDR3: CASSSPGLAANTGELFF; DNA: TGTGCCAGCAGCTCTCCGGGACTAGCGGCGAACACCGGGGAGCTGTTTTTT
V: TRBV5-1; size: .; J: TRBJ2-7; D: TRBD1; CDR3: CASSYRGQGAEQYF; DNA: TGCGCCAGCAGTTACCGAGGACAGGGGGCCGAGCAGTACTTC
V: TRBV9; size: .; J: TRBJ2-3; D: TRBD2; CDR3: CASSVASSGVYTDTQYF; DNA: TGTGCCAGCAGCGTAGCTTCCAGCGGGGTTTACACAGATACGCAGTATTTT
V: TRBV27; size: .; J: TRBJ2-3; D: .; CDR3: CASSLVGSVFRTPTDTQYF; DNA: TGTGCCAGCAGTTTAGTAGGGAGCGTGTTCCGGACCCCCACAGATACGCAGTATTTT
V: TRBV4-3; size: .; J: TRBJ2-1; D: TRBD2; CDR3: CASSQGRLAGEDEQFF; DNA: TGCGCCAGCAGCCAAGGCCGGCTAGCGGGAGAGGATGAGCAGTTCTTC
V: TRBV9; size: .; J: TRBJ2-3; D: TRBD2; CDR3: CASSRGASGGTDTQYF; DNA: TGTGCCAGCAGCCGGGGGGCTAGCGGGGGCACAGATACGCAGTATTTT
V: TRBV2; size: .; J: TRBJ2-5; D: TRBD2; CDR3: CASSLPGPPGGETQYF; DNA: TGTGCCAGCAGCCTACCCGGGCCCCCGGGAGGAGAGACCCAGTACTTC
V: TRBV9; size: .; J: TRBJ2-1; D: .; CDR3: CASSFSPRDEQFF; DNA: TGTGCCAGCAGCTTCAGCCCTCGGGATGAGCAGTTCTTC
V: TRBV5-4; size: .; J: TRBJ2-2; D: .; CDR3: CATLGENKAGELFF; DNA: TGTGCCACCCTGGGCGAAAATAAGGCCGGGGAGCTGTTTTTT
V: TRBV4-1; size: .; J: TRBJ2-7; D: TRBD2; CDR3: CASSPDRQPGTSGSYEQYF; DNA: TGCGCCAGCAGCCCAGACCGACAGCCAGGGACTAGCGGGAGCTACGAGCAGTACTTC
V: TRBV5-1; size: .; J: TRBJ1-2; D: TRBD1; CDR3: CASSGTGTGSYGYTF; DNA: TGCGCCAGCAGCGGCACCGGGACAGGGTCCTATGGCTACACCTTC
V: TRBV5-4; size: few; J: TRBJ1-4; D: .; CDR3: CASSFPGEKLFF; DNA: TGTGCCAGCAGCTTCCCCGGTGAAAAACTGTTTTTT
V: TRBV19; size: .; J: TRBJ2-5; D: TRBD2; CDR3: CASTTSGSGGETQYF; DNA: TGTGCCAGTACCACTAGCGGGAGTGGGGGGGAGACCCAGTACTTC
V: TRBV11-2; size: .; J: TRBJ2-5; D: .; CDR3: CASSLGQAETQYF; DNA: TGTGCCAGCAGCTTAGGACAGGCAGAGACCCAGTACTTC
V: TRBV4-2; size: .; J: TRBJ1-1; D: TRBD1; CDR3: CASSPAGQGESTFF; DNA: TGTGCCAGCAGCCCGGCCGGACAGGGGGAGAGTACTTTCTTT
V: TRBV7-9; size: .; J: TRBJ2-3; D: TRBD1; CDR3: CASSPNPGTGKEGTQYF; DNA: TGTGCCAGCAGCCCGAATCCCGGGACAGGGAAGGAAGGTACGCAGTATTTT
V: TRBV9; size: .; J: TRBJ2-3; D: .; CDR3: CASSFTDDRTGTQYF; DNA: TGTGCCAGCAGCTTTACGGACGACAGAACGGGTACGCAGTATTTT
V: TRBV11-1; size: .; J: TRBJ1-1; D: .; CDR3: CASSLQGQNTEAFF; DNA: TGTGCCAGCAGCTTGCAGGGTCAGAACACTGAAGCTTTCTTT
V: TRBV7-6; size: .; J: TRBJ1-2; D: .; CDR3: CASSLLGGGGYTF; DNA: TGTGCCAGCAGCTTATTGGGGGGAGGTGGCTACACCTTC
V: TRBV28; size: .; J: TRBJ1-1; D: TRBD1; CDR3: CAICPGTGFSMAFF; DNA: TGTGCCATCTGTCCGGGGACAGGTTTTTCGATGGCTTTCTTT
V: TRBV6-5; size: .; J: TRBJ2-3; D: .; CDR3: CASSYSRRSGTQYF; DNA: TGTGCCAGCAGTTACTCGCGTAGAAGCGGTACGCAGTATTTT
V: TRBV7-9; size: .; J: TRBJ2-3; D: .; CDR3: CASSFRRDRRTDTQYF; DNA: TGTGCCAGCAGCTTTAGGAGGGACAGACGCACAGATACGCAGTATTTT
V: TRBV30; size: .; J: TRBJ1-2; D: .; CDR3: CAWSVQGGGYGYTF; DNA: TGTGCCTGGAGTGTACAAGGGGGTGGCTATGGCTACACCTTC
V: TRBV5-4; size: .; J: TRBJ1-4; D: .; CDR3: CASSLRGGRGTTNEKLFF; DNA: TGTGCCAGCAGCTTGCGGGGGGGGAGGGGAACAACTAATGAAAAACTGTTTTTT
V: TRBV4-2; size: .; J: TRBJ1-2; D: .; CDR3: CASSQEVEGPDIF; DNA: TGTGCCAGCAGCCAAGAGGTGGAGGGACCCGATATTTTC
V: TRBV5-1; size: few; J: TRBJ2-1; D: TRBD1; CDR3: CASSPVGMPGQGQFF; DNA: TGCGCCAGCAGCCCCGTCGGAATGCCGGGACAGGGACAGTTCTTC
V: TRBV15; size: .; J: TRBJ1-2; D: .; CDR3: CATSSDYYGYTF; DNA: TGTGCCACCAGCAGTGACTACTATGGCTACACCTTC
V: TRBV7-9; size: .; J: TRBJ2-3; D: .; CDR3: CASSLSTDTQYF; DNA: TGTGCCAGCAGCTTATCTACCGATACGCAGTATTTT
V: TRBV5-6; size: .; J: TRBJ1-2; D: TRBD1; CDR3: CASSFGTAGYTF; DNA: TGTGCCAGCAGCTTCGGGACAGCTGGCTACACCTTC
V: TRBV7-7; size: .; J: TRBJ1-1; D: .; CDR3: CASSPGLGTEAFF; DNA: TGTGCTAGCAGCCCAGGACTCGGCACTGAAGCTTTCTTT
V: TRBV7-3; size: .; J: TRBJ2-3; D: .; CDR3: CASSLGGREQYF; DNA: TGTGCCAGCAGCTTAGGGGGCAGAGAGCAGTATTTT
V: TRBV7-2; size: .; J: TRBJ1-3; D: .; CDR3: CASSFLSDGAGNTIYF; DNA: TGTGCCAGCAGCTTCCTCTCAGATGGAGCTGGAAACACCATATATTTT
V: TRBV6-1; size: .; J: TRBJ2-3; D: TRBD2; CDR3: CASSGELAGGYTDTQYF; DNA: TGTGCCAGCAGTGGAGAACTAGCGGGAGGTTACACAGATACGCAGTATTTT
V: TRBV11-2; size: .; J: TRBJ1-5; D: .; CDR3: CASSLSGQPQHF; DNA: TGTGCCAGCAGCCTCTCGGGTCAGCCCCAGCATTTT
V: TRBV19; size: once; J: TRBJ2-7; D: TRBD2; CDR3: CASSPGGGYEQYF; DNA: TGTGCCAGTAGCCCCGGGGGGGGCTACGAGCAGTACTTC
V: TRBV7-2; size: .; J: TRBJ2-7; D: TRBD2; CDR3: CASRAPPSGHYEQYF; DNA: TGTGCCAGCAGGGCCCCCCCTAGCGGGCATTACGAGCAGTACTTC
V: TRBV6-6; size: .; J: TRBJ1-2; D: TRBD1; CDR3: CASRLPGQANYGYTF; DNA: TGTGCCAGCAGGCTACCGGGACAGGCTAACTATGGCTACACCTTC
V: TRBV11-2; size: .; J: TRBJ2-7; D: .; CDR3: CASSSSVEQYF; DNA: TGTGCCAGCAGCTCTAGCGTCGAGCAGTACTTC
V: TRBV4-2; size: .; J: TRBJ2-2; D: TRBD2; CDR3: CASSQDPGGGAGELFF; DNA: TGTGCCAGCAGCCAAGACCCGGGAGGGGGGGCCGGGGAGCTGTTTTTT
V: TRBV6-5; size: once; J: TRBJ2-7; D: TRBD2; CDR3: CASSYSWTSGTYEQYF; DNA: TGTGCCAGCAGTTACTCCTGGACTAGCGGTACCTACGAGCAGTACTTC
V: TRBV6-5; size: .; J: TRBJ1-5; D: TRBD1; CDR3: CASSYSGTGVGQPQHF; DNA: TGTGCCAGCAGTTACTCTGGGACAGGGGTGGGGCAGCCCCAGCATTTT
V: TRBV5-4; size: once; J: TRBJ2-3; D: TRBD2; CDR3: CASSSGLAGLTDTQYF; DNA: TGTGCCAGCAGCTCAGGACTAGCGGGACTCACAGATACGCAGTATTTT